This TCR beta chain was retrieved from a study of cytomegalovirus exposure and HLA in healthy donors. This clone occurred a few times. As yet, its antigen is unknown. Study-wide results and caveats: One variant, a missense change in DCLRE1C, was linked in a later analysis to TCR beta V- and J-gene trimming. In a later analysis, parvovirus B19, influenza, CMV and Epstein-Barr virus appeared linked to several top co-occurrence clusters. Further analysis, carried out later, found HLA-associated TCR beta chains more clonally expanded than equally common other chains. The likely explanation for a cluster of highly shared sequence variants was sequencing artifact.

Trimming at V came to 3 bases and at J to 6 bases, leaving 6 bases not matched to a gene. Germline CDR1 reads KGHSH; CDR2 reads LQKENI. The CDR3 length is 15 residues. Use of 60 Vbeta and 13 Jbeta primers characterized the PCR. Sequencing used immunoSEQ multiplex PCR; TCRdb keeps in-frame clones, though not all of them. This table has just over 150,000 clones, 60% to 80% appearing once. The sequenced sample consisted of PBMCs. This TCR was sampled from a woman in her forties or fifties in good health and CMV-seropositive. The chain employs TRBV18 and TRBJ2-4, with TRBD1 identical over 9 bases. CDR3 residues: CASSPLSQGANIQYF. In DNA form, the CDR3 reads TGTGCCAGCTCACCTCTCTCACAGGGGGCAAACATTCAGTACTTC. The full variable domain, completed using reference TRBV18 and TRBJ2-4, is NAGVMQNPRHLVRRRGQEARLRCSPMKGHSHVYWYRQLPEEGLKFMVYLQKENIIDESGMPKERFSAEFPKEGPSILRIQQVVRGDSAAYFCASSPLSQGANIQYFGAGTRLSVL.